Following are 6 T cell receptor beta chains from one sample sequenced in a study of T cells expressing NK-cell markers. TCRdb reanalyzed the 5' RACE reads, giving one entry per CDR3 protein sequence and no DNA. The sample totals about 550,000 distinct CDR3 sequences; its top ten clones hold around 3.3%. The sequenced sample was blood T cells: a sorted CD56 or NKG2C T cell subset, CD4+ or CD8+ T cells, or bulk PBMC T cells (not recorded which). The receptors shown here come from a man aged 18 to 35 in good health.

This CDR3 is CASSLRSNYGYTF. The V gene is TRBV12-3 or TRBV12-4, the J gene TRBJ1-2. This CDR3 contains 13 residues.

The rearrangement joins TRBV7-2 to TRBJ1-3; the TRBD1 assignment by TCRdb is unverifiable without DNA. This CDR3 has 12 amino acids. Germline V gene sequence: CDR1 SGHTA, CDR2 FQGNSA. CDR3 sequence: CASSPGGNTIYF. The variable domain in full, completed from reference TRBV7-2 and TRBJ1-3, reads GAGVSQSPSNKVTEKGKDVELRCDPISGHTALYWYRQSLGQGLEFLIYFQGNSAPDKSGLPSDRFSAERTGGSVSTLTIQRTQQEDSAVYLCASSPGGNTIYFGEGSWLTVV.

The chain has TRBV5-1 and TRBJ2-3; checking the TCRdb D call of TRBD2 is not possible without DNA. Per germline, CDR1 SGHRS and CDR2 YFSETQ. The CDR3 covers 15 residues. The CDR3 protein is CASSSELGSTDTQYF.

The genes are TRBV5-1 and TRBJ2-5. The germline CDR1 and CDR2 sequences are SGHRS and YFSETQ. This CDR3 contains 16 residues. The CDR3 sequence: CASSSETRRIRETQYF.

This chain joins TRBV4-3 and TRBJ1-4. The CDR3 has 15 amino acids. Germline values: CDR1 LGHNA, CDR2 YSLEER. The CDR3 loop is CASSQVKAVNEKLFF.

The V gene is TRBV12-3 or TRBV12-4, the J gene TRBJ1-2. CDR3 length: 13 residues. CDR3 protein: CASSLQVNYGYTF.